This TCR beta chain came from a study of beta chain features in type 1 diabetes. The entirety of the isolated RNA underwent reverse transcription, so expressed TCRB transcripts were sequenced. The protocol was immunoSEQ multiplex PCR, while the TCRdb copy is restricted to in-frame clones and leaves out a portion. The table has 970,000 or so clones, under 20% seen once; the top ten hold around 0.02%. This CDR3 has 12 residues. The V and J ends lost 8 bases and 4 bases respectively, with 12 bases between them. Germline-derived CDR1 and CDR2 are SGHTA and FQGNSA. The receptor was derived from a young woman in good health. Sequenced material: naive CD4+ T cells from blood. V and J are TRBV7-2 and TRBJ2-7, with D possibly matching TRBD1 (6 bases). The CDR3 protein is CASGGQLYEQYF. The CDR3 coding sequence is TGTGCCAGCGGGGGACAACTTTACGAGCAGTACTTC.